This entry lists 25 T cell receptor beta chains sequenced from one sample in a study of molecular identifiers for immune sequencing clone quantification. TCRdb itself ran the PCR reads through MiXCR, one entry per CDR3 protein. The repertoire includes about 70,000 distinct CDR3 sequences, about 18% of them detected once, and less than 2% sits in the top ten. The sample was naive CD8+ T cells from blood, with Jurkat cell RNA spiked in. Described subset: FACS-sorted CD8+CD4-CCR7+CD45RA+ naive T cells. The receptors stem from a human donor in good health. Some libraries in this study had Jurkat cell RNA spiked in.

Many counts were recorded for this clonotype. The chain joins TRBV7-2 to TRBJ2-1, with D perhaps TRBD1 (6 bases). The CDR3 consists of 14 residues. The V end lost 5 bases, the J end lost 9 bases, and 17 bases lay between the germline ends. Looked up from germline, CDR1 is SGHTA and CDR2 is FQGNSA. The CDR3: CASSARARGGEQFF. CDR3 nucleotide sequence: TGTGCCAGCAGCGCTAGGGCCAGGGGCGGTGAGCAGTTCTTC.

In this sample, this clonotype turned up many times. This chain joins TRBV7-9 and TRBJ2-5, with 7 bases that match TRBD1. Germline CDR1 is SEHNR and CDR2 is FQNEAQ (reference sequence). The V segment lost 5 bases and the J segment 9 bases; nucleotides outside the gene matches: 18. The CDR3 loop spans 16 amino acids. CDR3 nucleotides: TGTGCCAGCAGCCCCCGGGACAGCCTAACAAGAGACGCCCAGTACTTC. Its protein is CASSPRDSLTRDAQYF.

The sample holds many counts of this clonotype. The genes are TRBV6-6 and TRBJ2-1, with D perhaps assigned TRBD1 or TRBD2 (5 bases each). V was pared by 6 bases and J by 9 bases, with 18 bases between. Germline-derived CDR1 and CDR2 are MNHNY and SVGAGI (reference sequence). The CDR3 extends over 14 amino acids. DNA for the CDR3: TGTGCCAGCAGGCGCTCCACGGGGCTGGGTGAGCAGTTCTTC. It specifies CASRRSTGLGEQFF.

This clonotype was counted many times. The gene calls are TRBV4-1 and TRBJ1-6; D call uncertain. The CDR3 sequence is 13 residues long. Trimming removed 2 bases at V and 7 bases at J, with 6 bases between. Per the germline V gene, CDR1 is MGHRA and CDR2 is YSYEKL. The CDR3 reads CASSQTGNSPLHF. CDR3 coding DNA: TGCGCCAGCAGCCAAACCGGGAATTCACCCCTCCACTTT.

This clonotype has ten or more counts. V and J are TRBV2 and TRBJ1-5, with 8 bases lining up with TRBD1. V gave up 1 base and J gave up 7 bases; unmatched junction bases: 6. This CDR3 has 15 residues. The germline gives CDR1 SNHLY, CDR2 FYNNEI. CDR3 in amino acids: CASSEVGGTGQPQHF. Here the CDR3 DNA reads TGTGCCAGCAGTGAAGTAGGGGGGACAGGCCAGCCCCAGCATTTT.

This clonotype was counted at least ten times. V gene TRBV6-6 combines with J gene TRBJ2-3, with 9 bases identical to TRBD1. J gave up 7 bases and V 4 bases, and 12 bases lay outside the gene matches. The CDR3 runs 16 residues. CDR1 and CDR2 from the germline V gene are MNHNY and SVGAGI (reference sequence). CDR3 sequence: CASSSDPGQGSHTQYF. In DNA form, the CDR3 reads TGTGCCAGCAGTTCCGATCCGGGACAGGGCTCCCATACGCAGTATTTT.

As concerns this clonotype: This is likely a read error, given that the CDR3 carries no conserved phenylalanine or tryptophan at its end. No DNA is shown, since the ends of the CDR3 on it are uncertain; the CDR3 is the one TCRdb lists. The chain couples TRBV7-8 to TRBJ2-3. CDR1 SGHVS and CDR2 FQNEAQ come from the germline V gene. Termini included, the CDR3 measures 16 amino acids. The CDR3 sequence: CASSLGLAGGTDTRYL.

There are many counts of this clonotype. CDR3 DNA: TGTGCCAGCAGTGCCCCCGGGGTAGATGAAGCTTTCTTT. This translates into CASSAPGVDEAFF. The chain combines TRBV2 with TRBJ1-1; D uncertain. The CDR3 contains 13 residues. V shed 4 bases and J shed 7 bases, with 13 bases lying between them. Germline CDR1 and CDR2: SNHLY and FYNNEI.

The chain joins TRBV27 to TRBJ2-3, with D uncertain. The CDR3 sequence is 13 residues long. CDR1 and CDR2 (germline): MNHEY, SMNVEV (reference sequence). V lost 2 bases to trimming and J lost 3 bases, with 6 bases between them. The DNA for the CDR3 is TGTGCCAGCAGTTTAGTAGGGACAGATACGCAGTATTTT. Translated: CASSLVGTDTQYF.

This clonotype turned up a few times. CDR3 protein: CASSQGTSTLHF. The CDR3, as DNA: TGTGCCAGCAGCCAGGGGACGAGCACCCTCCACTTT. V gene TRBV13 combines with J gene TRBJ1-6; weak D call: TRBD1 (6 bases). Trimming cost V 5 bases and J 14 bases, with 13 bases left between them. CDR1 PRHDT and CDR2 FYEKMQ come from the germline V gene (reference sequence). The CDR3 length is 12 residues.

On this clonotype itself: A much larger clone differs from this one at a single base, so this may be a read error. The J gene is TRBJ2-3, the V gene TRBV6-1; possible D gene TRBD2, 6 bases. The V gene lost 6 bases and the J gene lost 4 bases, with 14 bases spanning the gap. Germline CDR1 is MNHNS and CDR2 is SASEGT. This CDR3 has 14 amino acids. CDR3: CASSIWGDPDTQYF. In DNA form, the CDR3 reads TGTGCCAGCAGCATATGGGGGGACCCAGATACGCAGTATTTT.

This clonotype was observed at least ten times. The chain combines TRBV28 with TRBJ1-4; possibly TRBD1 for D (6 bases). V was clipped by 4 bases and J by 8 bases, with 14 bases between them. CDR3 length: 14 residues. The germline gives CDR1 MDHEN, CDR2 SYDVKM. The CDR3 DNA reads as TGTGCCAGCAGTTCAACAGGGATCGTGGAAAAACTGTTTTTT. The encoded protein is CASSSTGIVEKLFF.

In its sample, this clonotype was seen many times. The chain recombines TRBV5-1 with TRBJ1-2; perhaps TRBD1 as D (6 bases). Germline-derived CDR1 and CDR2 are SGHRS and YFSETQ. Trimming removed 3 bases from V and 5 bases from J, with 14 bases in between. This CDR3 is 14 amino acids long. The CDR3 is CASSWDTSGYGYTF. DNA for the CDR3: TGCGCCAGCAGCTGGGACACCAGCGGGTATGGCTACACCTTC.

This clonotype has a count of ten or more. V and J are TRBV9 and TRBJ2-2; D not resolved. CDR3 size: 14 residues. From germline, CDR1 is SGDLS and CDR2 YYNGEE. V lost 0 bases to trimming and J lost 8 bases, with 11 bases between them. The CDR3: CASSVAGLQGELFF. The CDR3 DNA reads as TGTGCCAGCAGCGTAGCTGGGCTACAAGGGGAGCTGTTTTTT.

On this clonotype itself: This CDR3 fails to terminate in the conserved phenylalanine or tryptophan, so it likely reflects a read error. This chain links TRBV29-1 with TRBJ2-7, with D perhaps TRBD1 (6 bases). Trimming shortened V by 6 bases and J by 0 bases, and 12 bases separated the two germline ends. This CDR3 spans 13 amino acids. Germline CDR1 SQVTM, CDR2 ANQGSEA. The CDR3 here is CSVGAPHSYEQYL. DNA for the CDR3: TGCAGCGTGGGGGCCCCACACTCCTACGAGCAGTACCTC.

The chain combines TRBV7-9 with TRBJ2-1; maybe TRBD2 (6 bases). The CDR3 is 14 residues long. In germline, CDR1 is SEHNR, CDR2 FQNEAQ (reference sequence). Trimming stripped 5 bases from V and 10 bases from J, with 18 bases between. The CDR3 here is CASSRPLAPPEQFF. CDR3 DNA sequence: TGTGCCAGCAGCCGACCGCTAGCGCCGCCGGAGCAGTTCTTC. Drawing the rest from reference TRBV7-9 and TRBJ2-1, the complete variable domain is DTGVSQNPRHKITKRGQNVTFRCDPISEHNRLYWYRQTLGQGPEFLTYFQNEAQLEKSRLLSDRFSAERPKGSFSTLEIQRTEQGDSAMYLCASSRPLAPPEQFFGPGTRLTVL.

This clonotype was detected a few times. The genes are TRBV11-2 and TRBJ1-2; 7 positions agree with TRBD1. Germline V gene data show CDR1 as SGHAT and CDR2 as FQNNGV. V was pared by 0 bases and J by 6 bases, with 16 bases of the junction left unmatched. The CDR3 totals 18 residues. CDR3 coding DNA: TGTGCCAGCAGCTTAGATTCAGGGGACAGTGAGTCGGTTGATGGCTACACCTTC. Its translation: CASSLDSGDSESVDGYTF.

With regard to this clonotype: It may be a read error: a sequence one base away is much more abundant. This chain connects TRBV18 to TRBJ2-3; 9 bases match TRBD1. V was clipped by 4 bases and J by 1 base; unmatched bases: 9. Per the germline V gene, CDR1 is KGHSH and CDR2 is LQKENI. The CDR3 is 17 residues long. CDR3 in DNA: TGTGCCAGCTCACTCATACCGGGACAGGGAGGCACAGATACGCAGTATTTT. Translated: CASSLIPGQGGTDTQYF. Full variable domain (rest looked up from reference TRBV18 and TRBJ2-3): NAGVMQNPRHLVRRRGQEARLRCSPMKGHSHVYWYRQLPEEGLKFMVYLQKENIIDESGMPKERFSAEFPKEGPSILRIQQVVRGDSAAYFCASSLIPGQGGTDTQYFGPGTRLTVL.

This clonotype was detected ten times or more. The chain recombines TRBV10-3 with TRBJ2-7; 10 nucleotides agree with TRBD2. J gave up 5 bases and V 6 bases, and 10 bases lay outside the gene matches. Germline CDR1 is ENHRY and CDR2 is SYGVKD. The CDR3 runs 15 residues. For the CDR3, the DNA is TGTGCCATCAGGTCCCCTGGACTAGCGGATAACGAGCAGTACTTC. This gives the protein CAIRSPGLADNEQYF.

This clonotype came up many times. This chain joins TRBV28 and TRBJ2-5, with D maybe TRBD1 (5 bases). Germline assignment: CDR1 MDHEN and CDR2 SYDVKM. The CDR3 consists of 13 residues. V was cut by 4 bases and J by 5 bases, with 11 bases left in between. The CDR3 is CASSWGRAETQYF. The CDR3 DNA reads TGTGCCAGCAGTTGGGGCCGGGCCGAGACCCAGTACTTC.

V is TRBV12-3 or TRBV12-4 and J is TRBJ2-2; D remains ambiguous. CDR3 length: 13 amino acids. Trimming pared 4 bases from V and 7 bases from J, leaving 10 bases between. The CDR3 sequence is CASSSGAIGELFF. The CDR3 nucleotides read TGTGCCAGCAGTTCCGGAGCTATCGGGGAGCTGTTTTTT.

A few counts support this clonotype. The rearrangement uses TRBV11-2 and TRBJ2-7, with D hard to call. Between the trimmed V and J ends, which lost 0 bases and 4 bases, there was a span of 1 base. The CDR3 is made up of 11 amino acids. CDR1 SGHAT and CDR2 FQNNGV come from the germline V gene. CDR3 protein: CASSLDYEQYF. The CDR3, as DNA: TGTGCCAGCAGCTTAGATTACGAGCAGTACTTC.

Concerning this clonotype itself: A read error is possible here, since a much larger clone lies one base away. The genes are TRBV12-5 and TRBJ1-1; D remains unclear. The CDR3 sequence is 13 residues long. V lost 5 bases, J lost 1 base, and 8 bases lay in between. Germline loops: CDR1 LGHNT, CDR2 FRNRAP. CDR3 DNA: TGTGCTAGTGGTCACACAGAGAACACTGAAGCTTTCTTT. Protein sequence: CASGHTENTEAFF.

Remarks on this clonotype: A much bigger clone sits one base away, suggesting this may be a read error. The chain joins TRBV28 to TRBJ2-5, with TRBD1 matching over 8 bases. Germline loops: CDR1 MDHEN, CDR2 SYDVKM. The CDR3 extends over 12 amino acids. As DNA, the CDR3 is TGTGCCGGCAGTTTTGACAGGGGGACCCAGTACTTC. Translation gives CAGSFDRGTQYF.

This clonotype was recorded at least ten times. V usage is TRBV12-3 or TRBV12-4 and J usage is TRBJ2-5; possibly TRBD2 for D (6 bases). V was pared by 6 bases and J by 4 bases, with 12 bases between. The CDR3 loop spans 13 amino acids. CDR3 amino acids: CASSSTSSETQYF. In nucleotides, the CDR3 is TGTGCCAGCAGCTCCACTAGCTCAGAGACCCAGTACTTC.